A single sample gave rise to the 20 T cell receptor beta chains below, sequenced in a study of blood T cell repertoires in COVID-19. The protocol was immunoSEQ multiplex PCR, while the TCRdb copy is restricted to in-frame clones and leaves out a portion. The table has some 300,000 clones, more than 75% seen once. The sample consisted of PBMCs or T cells enriched from blood (not recorded which). The source of these receptors is a woman aged 55-69 years in a cohort exposed to, infected with or recovered from COVID-19 (not recorded which).

The gene calls are TRBV7-2 and TRBJ2-7; 7 nucleotides line up with TRBD2. With V trimmed by 5 bases and J by 3 bases, 10 bases remained unmatched. The CDR3 length is 15 residues. Germline-derived CDR1 and CDR2 are SGHTA and FQGNSA. The CDR3 loop is CASSIQAGPFYEQYF. The CDR3 region has the DNA TGTGCCAGCAGCATCCAAGCGGGGCCCTTCTACGAGCAGTACTTC.

The chain recombines TRBV11-2 with TRBJ2-7; tentative D call: TRBD2 (6 bases). This CDR3 has 15 residues. Germline V CDR1 and CDR2: SGHAT, FQNNGV. Trimming stripped 3 bases from V and 1 base from J, with 13 bases between. The DNA of the CDR3 is TGTGCCAGCAGCTTCGGGGACTGGGCTTCCTACGAGCAGTACTTC. It is translated as CASSFGDWASYEQYF.

The V and J genes are TRBV29-1 and TRBJ2-7; TRBD1 matches at 7 bases. Germline CDR1 SQVTM, CDR2 ANQGSEA. This CDR3 spans 15 amino acids. V lost 4 bases to trimming and J lost 7 bases; unmatched junction nucleotides: 16. The CDR3 is CSVVWDSKTSGEQYF. Here the CDR3 DNA reads TGCAGCGTTGTCTGGGACAGTAAAACGTCGGGGGAGCAGTACTTC.

CDR3 nucleotides: TGTGCCAGCAGCCTTCGACAGGGACGGGGGGAGCAGTACTTC. Residues: CASSLRQGRGEQYF. This rearrangement joins TRBV9 to TRBJ2-7, with D perhaps TRBD1 (7 bases). V dropped 4 bases and J dropped 7 bases, with 18 bases sitting between them. Germline CDR1 SGDLS, CDR2 YYNGEE. The CDR3 is made up of 14 amino acids.

CDR3 bases: TGTGCCAGTAGTGCCAACAGGGACCTAGCCAAAAACATTCAGTACTTC. Protein product: CASSANRDLAKNIQYF. The V and J genes are TRBV19 and TRBJ2-4, with D tentatively TRBD1 (6 bases). The CDR3 has 16 residues. V lost 5 bases to trimming and J lost 0 bases, with 14 bases between them. CDR1 is LNHDA and CDR2 is SQIVND in the germline V gene (reference sequence).

The CDR3 spells CSASFQVAEAFF. CDR3 nucleotide sequence: TGCAGTGCTAGTTTTCAGGTCGCTGAAGCTTTCTTT. This chain uses TRBV20-1 with TRBJ1-1, with D unresolved. Trimming removed 3 bases from V and 6 bases from J, with 11 bases in between. The germline CDR1 and CDR2 sequences are DFQATT and SNEGSKA (reference sequence). This CDR3 contains 12 residues.

The rearrangement joins TRBV4-1 to TRBJ2-3; 10 bases are shared with TRBD2. CDR3 length equals 16 residues. The junction had 4 bases not matched to a gene; V was cut back by 0 bases and J by 4 bases. Germline CDR1 is MGHRA and CDR2 is YSYEKL. The CDR3 is CASSQDPGLAPDTQYF. As DNA, the CDR3 is TGCGCCAGCAGCCAAGATCCGGGACTAGCGCCAGATACGCAGTATTTT.

The rearrangement uses TRBV5-4 and TRBJ2-1; no definite D call. There are 16 residues in the CDR3. The ends were cut back, 3 bases at V and 0 bases at J, with 13 bases in the middle. Germline-derived CDR1 and CDR2 are SGHNT and YYREEE (reference sequence). The CDR3 protein is CASSSKAHSSYNEQFF. The DNA of the CDR3 is TGTGCCAGCAGCTCGAAGGCCCACAGCTCCTACAATGAGCAGTTCTTC.

V is TRBV6-1 and J is TRBJ1-2; the D is unclear. The germline gives CDR1 MNHNS, CDR2 SASEGT. The V gene lost 3 bases and the J gene lost 4 bases, with 9 bases spanning the gap. The CDR3 runs to 13 residues. The CDR3 loop is CASSEDGSYGYTF. CDR3 DNA: TGTGCCAGCAGTGAGGACGGGAGCTATGGCTACACCTTC.

This chain joins TRBV28 and TRBJ1-2; tentative D call: TRBD1 (5 bases). The CDR3 is made up of 14 amino acids. Trimming stripped 6 bases from V and 5 bases from J, with 16 bases between. Germline V lookup: CDR1 MDHEN, CDR2 SYDVKM. CDR3 sequence reads: CASSPATEQYGYTF. The DNA of the CDR3 is TGTGCCAGCAGCCCTGCGACAGAACAGTATGGCTACACCTTC.

This clone was counted once. This may stem from a read error, because a much larger clone lies one nucleotide away. This chain uses TRBV5-1 with TRBJ2-3; TRBD2 aligns across 11 bases. This CDR3 is built from 16 residues. Per the germline V gene, CDR1 is SGHRS and CDR2 is YFSETQ. CDR3 residues: CTSSLPTSGSTDTQYF. The CDR3 DNA reads TGCACCAGCAGCTTACCCACTAGCGGGAGTACAGATACGCAGTATTTT. The full variable domain, completed using reference TRBV5-1 and TRBJ2-3, is KAGVTQTPRYLIKTRGQQVTLSCSPISGHRSVSWYQQTPGQGLQFLFEYFSETQRNKGNFPGRFSGRQFSNSRSEMNVSTLELGDSALYLCTSSLPTSGSTDTQYFGPGTRLTVL.

This clone was found once. J is TRBJ2-5 and V is TRBV30; TRBD1 aligns across 10 bases. Trimming cost V 7 bases and J 4 bases; bases outside gene matches: 18. The CDR3 has 17 residues. Germline-derived CDR1 and CDR2 are GTSNPN and SVGIG (reference sequence). The CDR3 bases are TGTGCCTCCCGAACCCCCAGACAGGGGGCACGGGGAGAGACCCAGTACTTC. Amino acids: CASRTPRQGARGETQYF. The variable domain in full, completed from reference TRBV30 and TRBJ2-5, reads SQTIHQWPATLVQPVGSPLSLECTVEGTSNPNLYWYRQAAGRGLQLLFYSVGIGQISSEVPQNLSASRPQDRQFILSSKKLLLSDSGFYLCASRTPRQGARGETQYFGPGTRLLVL.

The V and J genes are TRBV29-1 and TRBJ2-1; TRBD2 aligns across 8 bases. With V trimmed by 3 bases and J by 10 bases, 11 bases remained unmatched. The germline V gene encodes CDR1 SQVTM and CDR2 ANQGSEA. This CDR3 is 14 amino acids long. In nucleotides, the CDR3 is TGCAGCGTTGACACTAGCGGAAAACGGGGAGAGCAGTTCTTC. Encoded protein: CSVDTSGKRGEQFF.

The rearrangement joins TRBV27 to TRBJ1-4; 10 bases line up with TRBD1. This CDR3 has 14 residues. Germline lookup yields CDR1 MNHEY and CDR2 SMNVEV (reference sequence). J was trimmed by 6 bases and V by 8 bases; bases with no gene match: 6. CDR3 DNA: TGTGCCAGCGTTGAGGGGACAGGGGATGAAAAACTGTTTTTT. Translating it yields CASVEGTGDEKLFF.

The V gene is TRBV4-2, the J gene TRBJ2-7, with 10 bases lining up with TRBD1. CDR3 length: 15 amino acids. CDR1 LGHNA and CDR2 YNFKEQ come from the germline V gene. V was pared by 3 bases and J by 3 bases, with 5 bases of the junction left unmatched. CDR3 amino acids: CASSQVGQGSYEQYF. CDR3 DNA sequence: TGTGCCAGCAGCCAGGTGGGACAGGGGAGCTACGAGCAGTACTTC.

The rearrangement links TRBV19 to TRBJ1-5; D not resolved. The CDR3 has 14 residues. V shed 3 bases and J shed 3 bases, with 9 bases lying between them. The germline V gene encodes CDR1 LNHDA and CDR2 SQIVND (reference sequence). Written as DNA, the CDR3 is TGTGCCAGTAGTATGTGGCAGGACAATCAGCCCCAGCATTTT. It translates to CASSMWQDNQPQHF.

The chain uses TRBV5-8 and TRBJ2-1; TRBD2 matches at 7 bases. The CDR3 length is 15 residues. Germline V gene lookup returns CDR1 SGHTS and CDR2 YDEGEE. V lost 5 bases and J lost 3; bases outside the gene matches: 8. CDR3 nucleotide sequence: TGTGCCAGCAGTCGCGGACTAGTGTACTACAATGAGCAGTTCTTC. Translation gives CASSRGLVYYNEQFF.

The rearrangement joins TRBV7-6 to TRBJ2-7; TRBD1 might be the D (5 bases). This CDR3 is built from 15 residues. V shed 1 base and J shed 5 bases, with 15 bases lying between them. Germline-derived CDR1 and CDR2 are SGHVS and FNYEAQ. CDR3 sequence reads: CASSLGPEGVHEQYF. The CDR3 region has the DNA TGTGCCAGCAGCTTAGGTCCAGAAGGGGTGCACGAGCAGTACTTC.

V usage is TRBV11-3 and J usage is TRBJ2-3; D not resolved. Trimming left V 4 bases short and J 6 bases short, with 8 bases between. The germline V gene has CDR1 SGHNT and CDR2 YENEEA. The CDR3 loop spans 12 amino acids. The CDR3 DNA follows: TGTGCCAGCAGCTCAGGCTCTGATACGCAGTATTTT. It specifies CASSSGSDTQYF.

This chain connects TRBV5-1 to TRBJ2-1, with a tentative D call TRBD1 (5 bases). This CDR3 contains 15 residues. V lost 0 bases to trimming and J lost 6 bases, with 13 bases between them. Germline values: CDR1 SGHRS, CDR2 YFSETQ. As DNA, the CDR3 is TGCGCCAGCAGCTTGGCAGGGCTGAACTTCAATGAGCAGTTCTTC. It encodes CASSLAGLNFNEQFF.